This TCR beta chain was observed in a study of blood T cell repertoires in COVID-19. Overall study context: From the United States, Italy and Spain came samples of acute and convalescent COVID-19.

TCRdb keeps only in-frame clones here, not all; method: immunoSEQ multiplex PCR. Seen here are 250,000 to 300,000 clones, approximately 86% observed once, and the top ten hold less than 4%. Unmatched junction bases numbered 10, after V lost 3 bases and J lost 5 bases. This CDR3 has 17 residues. CDR1 is SGHNT and CDR2 is YENEEA in the germline V gene. The sequencing input was peripheral blood. The chain uses TRBV11-3 and TRBJ1-4; 9 bases line up with TRBD1. The TCR originated in a woman younger than 30 with acute or convalescent COVID-19. The CDR3 DNA follows: TGTGCCAGCAGCTTGGAACCTGACAGGGGGATAAATGAAAAACTGTTTTTT. This encodes CASSLEPDRGINEKLFF.